This is a list of T cell receptor beta chains from one sample in a study of blood T cell repertoires in COVID-19. Assay used: immunoSEQ multiplex PCR; TCRdb lists only in-frame clones, some missing. The sample shows 200,000 or so clones, around 86% of them seen only once. Sequenced material: PBMCs or T cells enriched from blood (not recorded which). These receptors came from a middle-aged woman with acute COVID-19. Each CDR3 is given with its conserved first and last residue. Each record gives: D gene, J gene, V gene, clone size, CDR3 DNA, CDR3 protein. The D gene is left open where the match is weak. A row's size may be missing; if present it is once, few, many or a size class.

D gene: TRBD1; J gene: TRBJ2-1; V gene: TRBV7-7; clone size: .; CDR3 DNA: TGTGCTAGCAGCTTAGCAACAGGGGGCGAAAACAATGAGCAGTTCTTC; CDR3 protein: CASSLATGGENNEQFF
D gene: .; J gene: TRBJ2-1; V gene: TRBV24-1; clone size: .; CDR3 DNA: TGTGCCACCAGTGATCCTAGCGCATACTACAATGAGCAGTTCTTC; CDR3 protein: CATSDPSAYYNEQFF
D gene: TRBD1; J gene: TRBJ1-1; V gene: TRBV5-1; clone size: .; CDR3 DNA: TGCGCCAGCAGCGTCGGGACAGGGGGGAACACTGAAGCTTTCTTT; CDR3 protein: CASSVGTGGNTEAFF
D gene: .; J gene: TRBJ2-2; V gene: TRBV7-2; clone size: .; CDR3 DNA: TGTGCCAGCAGCTTAGTCCAGATCACGACCGGGGAGCTGTTTTTT; CDR3 protein: CASSLVQITTGELFF
D gene: TRBD1; J gene: TRBJ1-1; V gene: TRBV5-1; clone size: .; CDR3 DNA: TGCGCCAGCAGCCTGCCGGGGACAGGGGTTACTGAAGCTTTCTTT; CDR3 protein: CASSLPGTGVTEAFF
D gene: .; J gene: TRBJ1-2; V gene: TRBV5-5; clone size: .; CDR3 DNA: TGTGCCAGCACCCTAAATCAAGAAGGCTACACCTTC; CDR3 protein: CASTLNQEGYTF
D gene: .; J gene: TRBJ2-4; V gene: TRBV6-5; clone size: .; CDR3 DNA: TGTGCCAGCAGAACTATACAGCGGAAAAACATTCAGTACTTC; CDR3 protein: CASRTIQRKNIQYF
D gene: TRBD1; J gene: TRBJ2-2; V gene: TRBV9; clone size: .; CDR3 DNA: TGTGCCAGCAGCGCCCCCGGGACAGGGCTGGCCGGGGAGCTGTTTTTT; CDR3 protein: CASSAPGTGLAGELFF
D gene: .; J gene: TRBJ1-1; V gene: TRBV14; clone size: .; CDR3 DNA: TGTGCCAGCAGCCGGGGCCGTTTGACTGAAGCTTTCTTT; CDR3 protein: CASSRGRLTEAFF
D gene: .; J gene: TRBJ2-3; V gene: TRBV15; clone size: .; CDR3 DNA: TGTGCCACCAGCAGAGAGGCTAGGGGCCGGACAGATACGCAGTATTTT; CDR3 protein: CATSREARGRTDTQYF
D gene: .; J gene: TRBJ1-2; V gene: TRBV5-1; clone size: .; CDR3 DNA: TGCGCCAGCAGCGGCAGGGAAGGCTACACCTTC; CDR3 protein: CASSGREGYTF
D gene: TRBD2; J gene: TRBJ2-5; V gene: TRBV5-1; clone size: .; CDR3 DNA: TGCGCCAGCAGCTCTGGACTAGCGGGCGGGATCGGGACCCAGTACTTC; CDR3 protein: CASSSGLAGGIGTQYF
D gene: TRBD2; J gene: TRBJ2-1; V gene: TRBV10-3; clone size: .; CDR3 DNA: TGTGCCATCAGAGCAGACGGGGGGTTGATGGATTATGGCAATGAGCAGTTCTTC; CDR3 protein: CAIRADGGLMDYGNEQFF
D gene: TRBD1; J gene: TRBJ1-1; V gene: TRBV18; clone size: few; CDR3 DNA: TGTGCCAGCTCGCGACAGGGTATGAACACTGAAGCTTTCTTT; CDR3 protein: CASSRQGMNTEAFF
D gene: TRBD1; J gene: TRBJ1-1; V gene: TRBV7-2; clone size: .; CDR3 DNA: TGTGCCAGCAGGTACAGGGGTCTGAACACTGAAGCTTTCTTT; CDR3 protein: CASRYRGLNTEAFF
D gene: .; J gene: TRBJ1-1; V gene: TRBV6-5; clone size: .; CDR3 DNA: TGTGCCAGCAGTTATGGGCCGAGTGAAGCTTTCTTT; CDR3 protein: CASSYGPSEAFF
D gene: .; J gene: TRBJ1-6; V gene: TRBV6-2/TRBV6-3; clone size: .; CDR3 DNA: TGTGCCAGCAGTTTTCCTACAGGGTTGAGCAATTCACCCCTCCACTTT; CDR3 protein: CASSFPTGLSNSPLHF
D gene: .; J gene: TRBJ1-2; V gene: TRBV15; clone size: .; CDR3 DNA: TGTGCCACCAGCAGAGATACAGGCGGGAGAGGCTACACCTTC; CDR3 protein: CATSRDTGGRGYTF
D gene: .; J gene: TRBJ2-5; V gene: TRBV2; clone size: .; CDR3 DNA: TGTGCCAGCAAGAGTAGTGCAGGGATGGGAGAGACCCAGTACTTC; CDR3 protein: CASKSSAGMGETQYF
D gene: .; J gene: TRBJ1-5; V gene: TRBV24-1; clone size: .; CDR3 DNA: TGTGCCACCAGTGGGGGGGGCAGCAATCAGCCCCAGCATTTT; CDR3 protein: CATSGGGSNQPQHF
D gene: TRBD1; J gene: TRBJ1-3; V gene: TRBV5-1; clone size: .; CDR3 DNA: TGCGCCAGCAGTTGGGACAGCTCTGGAAACACCATATATTTT; CDR3 protein: CASSWDSSGNTIYF
D gene: .; J gene: TRBJ1-3; V gene: TRBV11-2; clone size: once; CDR3 DNA: TGTGCCAGCAGCTTAGCTGGACAGCTCTCTGGAAACACCATATATTTT; CDR3 protein: CASSLAGQLSGNTIYF
D gene: .; J gene: TRBJ2-3; V gene: TRBV13; clone size: .; CDR3 DNA: TGTGCCAGCAGCTTTGGACAGACCACAGATACGCAGTATTTT; CDR3 protein: CASSFGQTTDTQYF
D gene: .; J gene: TRBJ1-3; V gene: TRBV20-1; clone size: .; CDR3 DNA: TGCAGTGCTAGTCTTCCGGGGGCTGGAAACACCATATATTTT; CDR3 protein: CSASLPGAGNTIYF
D gene: TRBD1; J gene: TRBJ2-6; V gene: TRBV7-9; clone size: .; CDR3 DNA: TGTGCCAGCAGCTTAGTAACAGGGGTTGGGGCCAACGTCCTGACTTTC; CDR3 protein: CASSLVTGVGANVLTF
D gene: TRBD1; J gene: TRBJ1-5; V gene: TRBV7-2; clone size: few; CDR3 DNA: TGTGCCAGCAGCTTAGATAGGGGGCGAAGTCAGCCCCAGCATTTT; CDR3 protein: CASSLDRGRSQPQHF
D gene: TRBD1; J gene: TRBJ1-2; V gene: TRBV19; clone size: .; CDR3 DNA: TGTGCCAGTAGTCAACAGGGGGCCCCCGGCTACACCTTC; CDR3 protein: CASSQQGAPGYTF
D gene: TRBD1; J gene: TRBJ2-1; V gene: TRBV5-1; clone size: .; CDR3 DNA: TGCGCCAGCAGCCCGAGAGGGACAGGGAACAAGCAGTTCTTC; CDR3 protein: CASSPRGTGNKQFF
D gene: .; J gene: TRBJ1-2; V gene: TRBV27; clone size: .; CDR3 DNA: TGTGCCAGCTCCGCAGACAGGAACTATGGCTACACCTTC; CDR3 protein: CASSADRNYGYTF
D gene: .; J gene: TRBJ1-1; V gene: TRBV6-5; clone size: once; CDR3 DNA: TGTGCCAGCACTTCAGGGGTTGGGTTGACTTTCTTT; CDR3 protein: CASTSGVGLTFF